A single sample is the source of the 17 T cell receptor beta chains below, sequenced in a study of OX40 agonist ivuxolimab in advanced cancers. Measured with immunoSEQ multiplex PCR; TCRdb has only the in-frame clones, and not every one. The sample lists about 29,000 clones; about 93% were seen once. Sample: CD4+ or CD8+ T cells sorted from blood, taken in a trial of the OX40 agonist ivuxolimab. The receptors were gathered from an adult with an advanced solid tumor such as melanoma, head and neck, liver or kidney cancer.

The V call is TRBV13, the J call TRBJ1-1; the match to TRBD1 covers 7 bases. The germline V gene has CDR1 PRHDT and CDR2 FYEKMQ (reference sequence). This CDR3 is 13 amino acids long. V dropped 5 bases and J dropped 7; count of bases not matched to a gene: 7. The CDR3 reads CASSPGQAYEAFF. In DNA, the CDR3 is TGTGCCAGCAGCCCAGGACAGGCATATGAAGCTTTCTTT.

CDR3 loop: CASSKRQGVGYTF. Written as DNA, the CDR3 is TGTGCCAGCAGTAAGCGACAGGGGGTTGGCTACACCTTC. The genes are TRBV6-5 and TRBJ1-2; TRBD1 aligns across 9 bases. This CDR3 has 13 amino acids. Per germline, CDR1 MNHEY and CDR2 SVGAGI. The ends lost 5 bases at V and 7 bases at J; junction bases unmatched: 5.

The chain couples TRBV10-3 to TRBJ1-1; 7 bases agree with TRBD1. With V trimmed by 5 bases and J by 1 base, 16 bases remained unmatched. Germline loops: CDR1 ENHRY, CDR2 SYGVKD. The length of the CDR3 is 18 residues. The CDR3 sequence: CAISPPFQQGLGNTEAFF. The CDR3 coding sequence is TGTGCCATCAGTCCGCCCTTTCAACAGGGGCTCGGGAACACTGAAGCTTTCTTT.

This clone has more than one count but fewer than ten. The chain joins TRBV28 to TRBJ1-1; D uncertain. This CDR3 spans 12 amino acids. V was trimmed by 10 bases and J by 7 bases, leaving 16 bases between them. Germline V gene sequence: CDR1 MDHEN, CDR2 SYDVKM. This CDR3 reads CATVKGGVEAFF. In nucleotides, the CDR3 is TGTGCCACAGTAAAGGGAGGTGTTGAAGCTTTCTTT.

The rearrangement links TRBV6-4 to TRBJ2-7, with TRBD2 identical over 10 bases. CDR1 and CDR2 from the germline V gene are MRHNA and SNTAGT. V lost 6 bases to trimming and J lost 1 base; unmatched junction nucleotides: 6. CDR3 length: 15 residues. The CDR3 is CASSPIAGGSYEQYF. DNA for the CDR3: TGTGCCAGCAGCCCCATAGCGGGAGGTTCCTACGAGCAGTACTTC.

The chain joins TRBV15 to TRBJ1-2; 7 bases are shared with TRBD1. CDR1 is LNHNV, CDR2 YYDKDF, per germline (reference sequence). Unmatched junction bases numbered 6, after V lost 3 bases and J lost 8 bases. The CDR3 has 13 residues. CDR3 in DNA: TGTGCCACCAGCAGCACAGGGGTTTGGGGCTACACCTTC. This translates into CATSSTGVWGYTF.

The chain is built from TRBV5-1 and TRBJ1-1; D is ambiguous. Germline CDR1 SGHRS, CDR2 YFSETQ. V dropped 2 bases and J dropped 1 base, with 9 bases sitting between them. The CDR3 is 14 amino acids. In nucleotides, the CDR3 is TGCGCCAGCAGCTTTCGGACGGCGAACACTGAAGCTTTCTTT. Its protein product is CASSFRTANTEAFF.

V and J are TRBV5-4 and TRBJ2-1, with D possibly TRBD2 on 6 matching bases. V dropped 4 bases and J dropped 9 bases, with 14 bases sitting between them. Per the germline V gene, CDR1 is SGHNT and CDR2 is YYREEE (reference sequence). The CDR3 sequence is 13 residues long. The CDR3 region is CASSLGTPVEQFF. The CDR3 region has the DNA TGTGCCAGCAGCCTTGGGACTCCCGTTGAGCAGTTCTTC.

This clone showed up just once. This chain joins TRBV7-2 and TRBJ2-7, with D uncertain. Germline CDR1 SGHTA, CDR2 FQGNSA. This CDR3 region has 13 residues. Trimming took off 4 bases at V and 4 bases at J, with 11 bases between the two ends. CDR3 residues: CASSSGPEYEQYF. CDR3 coding DNA: TGTGCCAGCAGCTCCGGTCCGGAGTACGAGCAGTACTTC.

This clone was seen a few times. V gene TRBV15 combines with J gene TRBJ2-7, with unresolved D. The CDR3 runs 13 residues. CDR1 is LNHNV and CDR2 is YYDKDF in the germline V gene (reference sequence). V was pared by 2 bases and J by 6 bases, with 11 bases between. The CDR3 protein is CATSRLVYSEQYF. In DNA form, the CDR3 reads TGTGCCACCAGCAGACTCGTATACTCCGAGCAGTACTTC.

The gene calls are TRBV13 and TRBJ2-3; D uncertain. This CDR3 comprises 13 residues. Germline V CDR1 and CDR2: PRHDT, FYEKMQ (reference sequence). V dropped 0 bases and J dropped 6 bases, with 7 bases sitting between them. The CDR3, as DNA: TGTGCCAGCAGCTTAGGCCTAGAGGATACGCAGTATTTT. Protein: CASSLGLEDTQYF.

This chain connects TRBV5-4 to TRBJ1-6; possibly TRBD1 for D (5 bases). V was pared by 3 bases and J by 4 bases, with 20 bases between. Germline CDR1 reads SGHNT; CDR2 reads YYREEE (reference sequence). CDR3 size: 18 residues. The CDR3 DNA reads TGTGCCAGCAGCTCCCAACTAGGTCAGGGACCGTATAATTCACCCCTCCACTTT. It yields the protein CASSSQLGQGPYNSPLHF.

The chain recombines TRBV20-1 with TRBJ2-7; TRBD1 might be the D (6 bases). The CDR3 has 11 amino acids. CDR1 and CDR2 from the germline V gene are DFQATT and SNEGSKA (reference sequence). The V and J ends lost 5 bases and 4 bases respectively, with 9 bases between them. CDR3 bases: TGCAGTGCTGGCACAGGGTACGAGCAGTACTTC. Protein: CSAGTGYEQYF.

V and J are TRBV6-5 and TRBJ1-2, with D possibly matching TRBD1 (5 bases). The CDR3 is 14 residues long. CDR1 is MNHEY, CDR2 SVGAGI, per germline. V was pared by 0 bases and J by 8 bases, with 13 bases between. The CDR3 nucleotides are TGTGCCAGCAGTTACTCGGAGGGGATGGGAGGCTACACCTTC. Translation gives CASSYSEGMGGYTF.

The rearrangement joins TRBV25-1 to TRBJ1-2; D not resolved. Germline V gives CDR1 MGHDK, CDR2 SYGVNS. CDR3 size: 13 residues. V was cut by 2 bases and J by 7 bases, with 11 bases left in between. The CDR3 spells CASSEGSVFGYTF. CDR3 nucleotide sequence: TGTGCCAGCAGTGAAGGTTCAGTCTTTGGCTACACCTTC.

The J gene is TRBJ1-5, the V gene TRBV12-5; D uncertain. V was cut by 2 bases and J by 7 bases, with 9 bases left in between. This CDR3 has 13 residues. Germline CDR1 and CDR2: LGHNT and FRNRAP. The CDR3 nucleotides are TGTGCTAGTGGTTTGACCGGTGGACAGCCCCAGCATTTT. Protein sequence: CASGLTGGQPQHF. The whole variable domain, filled in from reference TRBV12-5 and TRBJ1-5, reads DARVTQTPRHKVTEMGQEVTMRCQPILGHNTVFWYRQTMMQGLELLAYFRNRAPLDDSGMPKDRFSAEMPDATLATLKIQPSEPRDSAVYFCASGLTGGQPQHFGDGTRLSIL.

This clone has just one count. This sequence joins TRBV7-6 and TRBJ1-3, with TRBD1 as a possible D gene (6 bases). CDR1 is SGHVS and CDR2 is FNYEAQ in the germline V gene. The CDR3 runs 16 residues. V was shortened by 1 base and J by 4 bases, with 14 bases between the two germline ends. CDR3 in amino acids: CASSLGAGAGGNTIYF. The CDR3 bases are TGTGCCAGCAGCTTAGGCGCGGGGGCAGGGGGAAACACCATATATTTT.